The source of this T cell receptor (beta chain) is a study of blood T cell repertoires in COVID-19. The CDR3 consists of 15 residues. Germline V gene data show CDR1 as SGHRS and CDR2 as YFSETQ. V shed 4 bases and J shed 3 bases, with 16 bases lying between them. Only in-frame clones appear in the TCRdb table, and some are missing; sequencing was by immunoSEQ multiplex PCR. The table has under 200,000 clones, around 87% seen once. This clone was picked up one time. The J gene is TRBJ1-1, the V gene TRBV5-1; D unclear. The sequence was obtained from a man aged 60 to 75 with COVID-19, enrolled during active disease. What was sequenced was peripheral blood. For the CDR3, the DNA is TGCGCCAGCAGCGGAGGTGGCAGTGCACACACTGAAGCTTTCTTT. Its translation: CASSGGGSAHTEAFF. Using reference TRBV5-1 and TRBJ1-1 for the parts outside the CDR3, the full variable domain is KAGVTQTPRYLIKTRGQQVTLSCSPISGHRSVSWYQQTPGQGLQFLFEYFSETQRNKGNFPGRFSGRQFSNSRSEMNVSTLELGDSALYLCASSGGGSAHTEAFFGQGTRLTVV.